Presented here are 18 T cell receptor beta chains from one specimen sequenced in a study of identical twins. TCRdb reprocessed the 5' RACE reads with MiXCR, giving one entry per CDR3 protein. The sample holds fewer than 550,000 distinct CDR3 sequences; around 15% are singletons and the top ten take around 0.4%. These data are also associated with another study on yellow fever vaccine responses in identical twins.

The sample comprised CD4+ T cells sorted from blood. The receptors come from a woman in her late teens or twenties in good health.

This clonotype showed up just a few times. The J gene is TRBJ2-1, the V gene TRBV29-1; 12 bases map to TRBD2. Germline CDR1 and CDR2: SQVTM and ANQGSEA. The length of the CDR3 is 17 residues. V shed 5 bases and J 4 bases; nucleotides not matched to a gene: 12. CDR3 protein: CSVQLLAGGSLYNEQFF. The CDR3 DNA follows: TGCAGCGTTCAACTTCTAGCGGGAGGGAGTCTATACAATGAGCAGTTCTTC.

The rearrangement links TRBV5-6 to TRBJ1-2; D gene ambiguous. Germline loops: CDR1 SGHDT, CDR2 YYEEEE. The length of the CDR3 is 14 residues. V lost 6 bases and J lost 4, with 16 bases in between. The CDR3 is CASNPGLLCYGYTF. CDR3 nucleotides: TGTGCCAGCAACCCCGGGCTCCTCTGCTATGGCTACACCTTC.

This clonotype has only a few counts. The rearrangement joins TRBV7-2 to TRBJ1-2; D remains ambiguous. CDR3 length equals 13 residues. Between the trimmed V and J ends, which lost 1 base and 8 bases, there was a span of 11 bases. CDR1 and CDR2 (germline): SGHTA, FQGNSA. The CDR3 protein is CASSLGNEGGYTF. In nucleotides, the CDR3 is TGTGCCAGCAGCTTAGGAAATGAGGGCGGCTACACCTTC.

This clonotype was observed once. The genes are TRBV28 and TRBJ2-7, with 7 bases identical to TRBD1. The germline V gene has CDR1 MDHEN and CDR2 SYDVKM. Germline trimming cut 4 bases from V and 3 bases from J; bases unmatched to any gene: 9. This CDR3 comprises 15 residues. The CDR3 bases are TGTGCCAGCAGTTCGTCGAAGGGGGCTCTCTACGAGCAGTACGTC. This sequence encodes CASSSSKGALYEQYV.

There are many counts of this clonotype. This chain uses TRBV20-1 with TRBJ2-1; no firm D call. V lost 6 bases, J lost 3 bases, and 12 bases lay in between. Germline CDR1 and CDR2: DFQATT and SNEGSKA (reference sequence). The CDR3 is 13 residues long. CDR3 coding DNA: TGCAGTGCGTCAGGAAGGAGCTACAATGAGCAGTTCTTC. This encodes CSASGRSYNEQFF.

This clonotype was seen more than once but under ten times. This rearrangement joins TRBV12-3 or TRBV12-4 to TRBJ2-3; 7 nucleotides line up with TRBD2. This CDR3 region has 15 residues. Losses at the gene ends were 8 bases for V and 2 bases for J; bases not matched to a gene: 10. This CDR3 reads CASLRTRGNTDTQYF. CDR3 DNA: TGTGCCAGCCTGAGGACGCGGGGGAACACAGATACGCAGTATTTT.

This clonotype was detected only a few times. The chain employs TRBV12-3 or TRBV12-4 and TRBJ2-7; the match to TRBD1 covers 10 bases. The length of the CDR3 is 16 residues. The J segment lost 2 bases and the V segment lost 5 bases, leaving 9 bases of the junction unmatched. This CDR3 is CASSLKPDRGPYEQYF. CDR3 nucleotides: TGTGCCAGCAGTCTTAAGCCCGACAGGGGGCCCTACGAGCAGTACTTC.

Only a few counts were recorded for this clonotype. The V and J genes are TRBV24-1 and TRBJ2-5; D is tentatively TRBD1 or TRBD2 (6 bases each). V lost 1 base, J lost 5 bases, and 13 bases lay in between. Germline V gene data show CDR1 as KGHDR and CDR2 as SFDVKD. The CDR3 extends over 15 amino acids. For the CDR3, the DNA is TGTGCCACCAGTGATTTCTCGAGAGGGGGGGAGACCCAGTACTTC. This encodes CATSDFSRGGETQYF.

This clonotype was counted only a few times. The chain employs TRBV14 and TRBJ1-2, with D unresolved. V shed 0 bases and J shed 6 bases, with 11 bases lying between them. The CDR3 runs to 14 residues. Germline lookup yields CDR1 SGHDN and CDR2 FVKESK. The CDR3: CASSQDLMRDGYTF. In DNA form, the CDR3 reads TGTGCCAGCAGCCAAGATTTAATGAGGGATGGCTACACCTTC.

This clonotype was counted between two and nine times. The chain carries TRBV12-3 or TRBV12-4 and TRBJ2-4; D might be TRBD2 (5 bases). V was trimmed by 3 bases and J by 1 base, leaving 13 bases between them. This CDR3 contains 16 residues. The CDR3 sequence is CASSFSGYGAKNIQYF. The CDR3 DNA follows: TGTGCCAGCAGTTTTTCGGGGTATGGGGCCAAAAACATTCAGTACTTC.

The V call is TRBV21-1, the J call TRBJ2-7. TRBV21-1 is a recognized pseudogene. The CDR3 contains 15 residues. The CDR3 DNA reads as TGTGCCAGCAGCCTCCACAGACTAGCGCCTTACGAGCAGTACTTC. Its translation is CASSLHRLAPYEQYF.

J is TRBJ2-3 and V is TRBV5-1; TRBD2 matches at 8 bases. This CDR3 contains 16 residues. V lost 5 bases, J lost 3 bases, and 11 bases stayed unmatched. Germline CDR1 SGHRS, CDR2 YFSETQ. The CDR3 sequence: CASRSGLAATTDTQYF. CDR3 coding DNA: TGCGCCAGCAGGTCTGGACTAGCAGCAACAACAGATACGCAGTATTTT.

In its sample, this clonotype was seen a few times. The chain combines TRBV4-1 with TRBJ2-2; 8 bases are shared with TRBD2. Unmatched junction bases numbered 10, after V lost 3 bases and J lost 4 bases. Germline CDR1 MGHRA, CDR2 YSYEKL. There are 17 residues in the CDR3. The CDR3 nucleotides are TGCGCCAGCAGCCAGCCTGCTAGCGGGTGGTTCACCGGGGAGCTGTTTTTT. This gives the protein CASSQPASGWFTGELFF.

This clonotype came up a few times. V gene TRBV5-1 combines with J gene TRBJ2-1; TRBD2 aligns across 9 bases. Trimming took 0 bases from V and 7 from J; bases not matched to a gene: 8. The germline V gene encodes CDR1 SGHRS and CDR2 YFSETQ. CDR3 size: 16 residues. Here the CDR3 reads CASSLAGGGRVNEQFF. For the CDR3, the DNA is TGCGCCAGCAGCTTGGCAGGCGGCGGGAGGGTTAATGAGCAGTTCTTC.

The V and J genes are TRBV6-2 or TRBV6-3 and TRBJ2-5; 9 bases agree with TRBD1. V trimming: 7 bases; J trimming: 5 bases; junction bases outside the gene matches: 11. This CDR3 has 15 amino acids. Germline CDR1 is MNHEY and CDR2 is SVGEGT. CDR3: CASTLTGTGWETQYF. CDR3 sequence (DNA): TGTGCCAGCACCCTAACGGGGACAGGGTGGGAGACCCAGTACTTC.

This clonotype was counted a few times. The V call is TRBV3-1, the J call TRBJ1-5; tentatively, D is TRBD1 (5 bases). V was trimmed by 1 base and J by 5 bases, leaving 15 bases between them. This CDR3 is built from 16 residues. Germline assignment: CDR1 LGHDT and CDR2 YNNKEL (reference sequence). The CDR3 nucleotides read TGTGCCAGCAGCCAAGGGGACCTTCCTGAGGATCAGCCCCAGCATTTT. It encodes CASSQGDLPEDQPQHF.

The chain is built from TRBV12-3 or TRBV12-4 and TRBJ2-2; the match to TRBD1 covers 8 bases. This CDR3 region has 15 residues. J gave up 3 bases and V 7 bases, and 7 bases lay outside the gene matches. CDR3 sequence: CASTLDRAHTGELFF. The CDR3 DNA follows: TGTGCCAGCACCTTGGACAGGGCCCACACCGGGGAGCTGTTTTTT.

The chain recombines TRBV3-1 with TRBJ2-1, with D perhaps TRBD2 (5 bases). Germline V gene sequence: CDR1 LGHDT, CDR2 YNNKEL (reference sequence). Trimming pared 6 bases from V and 5 bases from J, leaving 8 bases between. This CDR3 is 12 amino acids long. This CDR3 reads CASRAADNEQFF. CDR3 DNA: TGTGCCAGCAGGGCAGCGGACAATGAGCAGTTCTTC.